The 22 T cell receptor beta chains in this list originate from one sample, sequenced in a study of shared clonotypes between healthy human individuals. Here immunoSEQ multiplex PCR was the method, and the copy in TCRdb shows in-frame clones only, minus some. The repertoire holds roughly 1,100,000 clones, with 75% as singletons. Sequencing used memory CD4+ T cells sorted from blood. This sample's subset: CD45RA-negative fraction. The receptors originated from a man younger than 35 in good health.

The chain uses TRBV14 and TRBJ2-7; TRBD1 or TRBD2 may be the D gene (5 bases each). The length of the CDR3 is 14 residues. Germline CDR1 and CDR2: SGHDN and FVKESK. With 1 base removed from V and 5 bases from J, the gap between germline ends came to 12 bases. CDR3 bases: TGTGCCAGCAGCCAAGGGGGGTTTATGGACGAGCAGTACTTC. Protein: CASSQGGFMDEQYF. The entire variable domain, with the rest obtained from reference TRBV14 and TRBJ2-7, is as follows: EAGVTQFPSHSVIEKGQTVTLRCDPISGHDNLYWYRRVMGKEIKFLLHFVKESKQDESGMPNNRFLAERTGGTYSTLKVQPAELEDSGVYFCASSQGGFMDEQYFGPGTRLTVT.

The genes are TRBV2 and TRBJ1-6; 8 nucleotides align to TRBD1. Germline assignment: CDR1 SNHLY and CDR2 FYNNEI. Germline trimming cut 11 bases from V and 7 bases from J; bases unmatched to any gene: 10. The length of the CDR3 is 14 residues. The CDR3 DNA follows: TGTGCCGGCCGACAGGGGATCGGGAATTCACCCCTCCACTTT. It translates to CAGRQGIGNSPLHF.

This chain joins TRBV30 and TRBJ2-5, with TRBD1 identical over 9 bases. Germline assignment: CDR1 GTSNPN and CDR2 SVGIG (reference sequence). The CDR3 length is 13 residues. Trimming removed 7 bases from V and 8 bases from J; junction bases left unmatched: 11. The CDR3 nucleotides read TGTGCCTCGATACCCGGGACAGGGACTACCCAGTACTTC. It encodes CASIPGTGTTQYF.

J is TRBJ1-5 and V is TRBV19; weak D call: TRBD1 (5 bases). This CDR3 comprises 13 residues. V lost 5 bases to trimming and J lost 6 bases, with 11 bases between them. CDR1 is LNHDA, CDR2 SQIVND, per germline (reference sequence). In DNA form, the CDR3 reads TGTGCCAGTAGTTTCCCTCAGGGTCAGCCCCAGCATTTT. It yields the protein CASSFPQGQPQHF.

As regards this clone: Other DNA sequences in the same sample also yield this CDR3. V gene TRBV30 combines with J gene TRBJ2-7; D is uncertain. The germline gives CDR1 GTSNPN, CDR2 SVGIG (reference sequence). The CDR3 runs to 12 residues. Trimming cost V 0 bases and J 2 bases, with 5 bases left between them. CDR3 loop: CAWSVDPYEQYF. In DNA, the CDR3 is TGTGCCTGGAGTGTTGACCCCTACGAGCAGTACTTC.

This sequence joins TRBV6-1 and TRBJ2-3, with 12 bases fitting TRBD2. Losses at the gene ends were 5 bases for V and 6 bases for J; bases not matched to a gene: 6. Looked up from germline, CDR1 is MNHNS and CDR2 is SASEGT. CDR3 length: 15 amino acids. The CDR3 region is CASSLAGGLLDTQYF. CDR3 nucleotides: TGTGCCAGCAGTCTAGCGGGGGGGCTCTTGGATACGCAGTATTTT.

The chain is built from TRBV28 and TRBJ1-2, with D tentatively TRBD1 (5 bases). Trimming stripped 3 bases from V and 3 bases from J, with 11 bases between. Germline V gives CDR1 MDHEN, CDR2 SYDVKM. The CDR3 is made up of 14 amino acids. The CDR3 protein is CASSFGQGHYGYTF. CDR3 coding DNA: TGTGCCAGCAGTTTTGGGCAGGGTCACTATGGCTACACCTTC.

In nucleotides, the CDR3 is TGTGCCAGCCGTTCCCCGGGGGAATTTAAAGAGCAGTACTTC. It encodes CASRSPGEFKEQYF. The chain recombines TRBV27 with TRBJ2-7, with D possibly matching TRBD2 (6 bases). The germline V and J ends were trimmed by 8 bases and 7 bases, with 21 bases remaining between them. Germline loops: CDR1 MNHEY, CDR2 SMNVEV (reference sequence). The CDR3 is 14 amino acids.

CDR3 amino acids: CASSEGTGTYEQYF. The CDR3 DNA is TGTGCCAGCAGTGAAGGGACAGGGACCTACGAGCAGTACTTC. J is TRBJ2-7 and V is TRBV6-1; 8 bases are shared with TRBD1. The germline CDR1 and CDR2 sequences are MNHNS and SASEGT. The CDR3 sequence is 14 residues long. J lost 2 bases, V lost 1 base, and 1 base had no gene match.

This clone showed up just once. In the same sample, other DNA sequences code for this CDR3. This chain links TRBV5-4 with TRBJ2-5; the match to TRBD2 covers 8 bases. Germline values: CDR1 SGHNT, CDR2 YYREEE (reference sequence). J gave up 2 bases and V 3 bases, and 3 bases lay outside the gene matches. CDR3 length equals 14 residues. The DNA for the CDR3 is TGTGCCAGCAGCTCCGGGACTAGACAAGAGACCCAGTACTTC. Translation gives CASSSGTRQETQYF. The entire variable domain, with the rest obtained from reference TRBV5-4 and TRBJ2-5, is as follows: ETGVTQSPTHLIKTRGQQVTLRCSSQSGHNTVSWYQQALGQGPQFIFQYYREEENGRGNFPPRFSGLQFPNYSSELNVNALELDDSALYLCASSSGTRQETQYFGPGTRLLVL.

The rearrangement uses TRBV30 and TRBJ2-1, with 12 positions matching TRBD2. The trim removed 3 bases at V and 12 bases at J, leaving 12 bases unmatched. Germline values: CDR1 GTSNPN, CDR2 SVGIG (reference sequence). The CDR3 spans 15 residues. The CDR3 loop reads CAWRISRTSGKGQFF. DNA for the CDR3: TGTGCCTGGAGAATTTCTCGGACTAGCGGGAAGGGGCAGTTCTTC.

The chain combines TRBV6-1 with TRBJ2-3; a weak D match, TRBD1 (5 bases). V lost 5 bases and J 2 bases, leaving 11 bases between the germline ends. The CDR3 consists of 14 residues. Germline CDR1 and CDR2: MNHNS and SASEGT. The CDR3 DNA follows: TGTGCCAGCAGTATAGGGGTTATCACAGATACGCAGTATTTT. Its translation: CASSIGVITDTQYF.

The chain couples TRBV5-6 to TRBJ2-3; D gene uncertain. This CDR3 comprises 15 residues. V was cut by 4 bases and J by 5 bases, with 17 bases left in between. The germline CDR1 and CDR2 sequences are SGHDT and YYEEEE. This chain's CDR3 is CASSHRYLLGDTQYF. DNA of the CDR3: TGTGCCAGCAGCCACCGATACCTTCTTGGAGATACGCAGTATTTT.

The CDR3 region is CASSQEGLLVHEQYF. In DNA, the CDR3 is TGCGCCAGCAGCCAAGAAGGTTTACTAGTCCACGAGCAGTACTTC. The genes are TRBV4-1 and TRBJ2-7; possibly TRBD2 for D (5 bases). The CDR3 spans 15 residues. Trimming pared 0 bases from V and 5 bases from J, leaving 14 bases between. Germline CDR1 and CDR2: MGHRA and YSYEKL.

This sequence joins TRBV27 and TRBJ2-7; 7 nucleotides match TRBD1. Germline V gene lookup returns CDR1 MNHEY and CDR2 SMNVEV (reference sequence). V trimming: 0 bases; J trimming: 4 bases; junction bases outside the gene matches: 3. The CDR3 runs 14 residues. The CDR3 region is CASSLSTGLYEQYF. The CDR3 bases are TGTGCCAGCAGTTTATCGACAGGGTTGTACGAGCAGTACTTC.

A single count supports this clone. The chain is built from TRBV10-3 and TRBJ2-1; the match to TRBD2 covers 11 bases. CDR1 ENHRY and CDR2 SYGVKD come from the germline V gene. Losses at the gene ends were 8 bases for V and 1 base for J; bases not matched to a gene: 13. The CDR3 has 18 residues. This CDR3 is CAICDGTSGTLSYNEQFF. As DNA, the CDR3 is TGTGCCATCTGCGACGGGACTAGCGGAACACTTTCCTACAATGAGCAGTTCTTC.

The chain has TRBV4-1 and TRBJ2-7; D possibly corresponds to TRBD1 (5 bases). In germline, CDR1 is MGHRA, CDR2 YSYEKL. Between the trimmed V and J ends, which lost 6 bases and 2 bases, there was a span of 14 bases. The CDR3 runs 14 residues. The CDR3 sequence: CASRPTGKTYEQYF. The CDR3 nucleotides read TGCGCCAGCAGACCTACAGGAAAGACCTACGAGCAGTACTTC.

The chain recombines TRBV4-3 with TRBJ1-6; D gene unclear. Trimming shortened V by 0 bases and J by 10 bases, and 13 bases separated the two germline ends. From germline, CDR1 is LGHNA and CDR2 YSLEER. The CDR3 is 15 amino acids. CDR3 region: CASSQDSAVGSPLHF. CDR3 bases: TGCGCCAGCAGCCAAGATTCGGCAGTAGGCTCACCCCTCCACTTT.

Points on this clone: One end of the junction does not line up with germline, which may come from a read error. The gene calls are TRBV6-1 and TRBJ1-2; maybe TRBD1 (5 bases). CDR3 length: 13 amino acids. Germline lookup yields CDR1 MNHNS and CDR2 SASEGT. The CDR3 bases are TGTGCCAGCAGGGAAGAACAGGTCTATGGCTACACCTTC. It translates to CASREEQVYGYTF.

For the CDR3, the DNA is TGTGCCATCAGCGCCCGCGACGGGAGGGCCGACAATGAGCAGTTCTTC. The encoded protein is CAISARDGRADNEQFF. This chain joins TRBV10-3 and TRBJ2-1, with TRBD2 matching over 8 bases. The CDR3 consists of 16 residues. CDR1 and CDR2 (germline): ENHRY, SYGVKD. V trimming: 6 bases; J trimming: 5 bases; junction bases outside the gene matches: 12.

This clone was detected once. The rearrangement links TRBV2 to TRBJ2-1; 15 bases align to TRBD2. This CDR3 contains 16 residues. V lost 6 bases to trimming and J lost 10 bases; unmatched junction nucleotides: 10. Germline V gene lookup returns CDR1 SNHLY and CDR2 FYNNEI. The CDR3 DNA sequence: TGTGCCAGCAGCTCAGGACTAGCGGGAGGGCCTGGAGAGCAGTTCTTC. Amino acid sequence: CASSSGLAGGPGEQFF. The full variable domain, in which reference TRBV2 and TRBJ2-1 provide the parts outside the CDR3, is EPEVTQTPSHQVTQMGQEVILRCVPISNHLYFYWYRQILGQKVEFLVSFYNNEISEKSEIFDDQFSVERPDGSNFTLKIRSTKLEDSAMYFCASSSGLAGGPGEQFFGPGTRLTVL.

This chain uses TRBV11-1 with TRBJ2-5; D is possibly TRBD1 (5 bases). CDR3 length: 13 amino acids. Per germline, CDR1 SGHAT and CDR2 FQDESV (reference sequence). With 1 base removed from V and 4 bases from J, the gap between germline ends came to 7 bases. The CDR3 DNA sequence: TGTGCCAGCAGCTTAGGCAGGGCAGAGACCCAGTACTTC. This codes for CASSLGRAETQYF.